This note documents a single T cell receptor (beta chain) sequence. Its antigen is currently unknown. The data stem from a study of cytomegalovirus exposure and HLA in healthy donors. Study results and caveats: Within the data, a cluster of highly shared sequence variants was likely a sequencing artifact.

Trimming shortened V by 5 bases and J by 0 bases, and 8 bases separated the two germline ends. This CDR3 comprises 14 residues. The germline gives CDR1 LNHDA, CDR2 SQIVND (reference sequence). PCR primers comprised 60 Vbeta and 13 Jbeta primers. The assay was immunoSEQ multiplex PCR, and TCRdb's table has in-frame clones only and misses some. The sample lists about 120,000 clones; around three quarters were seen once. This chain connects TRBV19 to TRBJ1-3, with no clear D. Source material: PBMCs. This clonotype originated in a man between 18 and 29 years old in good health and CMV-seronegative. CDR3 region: CASSVAYSGNTIYF. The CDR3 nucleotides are TGTGCCAGTAGTGTTGCGTACTCTGGAAACACCATATATTTT.